The sequence of this T cell receptor (beta chain) was determined in a study of identifying expanded T cells in peripheral blood. Points from the study as a whole: Across healthy donors, higher total template counts meant significantly greater approximately two-week count variance.

This clone occurred a few times. Its antigen remains unidentified. The CDR3 extends over 16 amino acids. Trimming cost V 5 bases and J 8 bases; bases outside gene matches: 16. Germline V gene sequence: CDR1 SEHNR, CDR2 FQNEAQ (reference sequence). Collection occurred without any documented infections or immune events in donors. TCRdb keeps only in-frame clones here, not all; method: immunoSEQ multiplex PCR. The sample consists of 90,000 or so clones, more than 75% of them appearing once. The V call is TRBV7-9, the J call TRBJ1-2; 8 nucleotides align to TRBD1. Sequenced sample: blood. The sequence was collected from a person between 18 and 75 years old in good health. This chain's CDR3 is CASSPPLEGQASGYTF. CDR3 coding DNA: TGTGCCAGCAGCCCCCCCCTGGAGGGACAGGCCTCGGGCTACACCTTC.